Shown below are 6 T cell receptor beta chains from a single sample sequenced in a study of blood T cell repertoires in COVID-19. Profiled with immunoSEQ multiplex PCR; TCRdb holds only in-frame clones, not every one. Of approximately 80,000 clones in the sample, 70% to 80% were seen once. The sequencing input was peripheral blood. These receptors were obtained from a man between 50 and 59 years old with active or convalescent COVID-19.

The chain has TRBV9 and TRBJ1-1; unclear D gene. CDR1 and CDR2 (germline): SGDLS, YYNGEE. V shed 0 bases and J shed 2 bases, with 8 bases lying between them. The CDR3 contains 14 residues. Written as DNA, the CDR3 is TGTGCCAGCAGCGTAGGCGGGGATAACACTGAAGCTTTCTTT. It yields the protein CASSVGGDNTEAFF.

CDR3: CASSEGPSGGAKQYF. For the CDR3, the DNA is TGCGCCAGCAGCGAAGGGCCTAGCGGGGGGGCCAAACAGTACTTC. This chain joins TRBV4-1 and TRBJ2-7, with 12 bases fitting TRBD2. V dropped 5 bases and J dropped 10; count of bases not matched to a gene: 12. Germline assignment: CDR1 MGHRA and CDR2 YSYEKL. This CDR3 is built from 15 residues.

The chain is built from TRBV19 and TRBJ2-5; D is possibly TRBD2 (5 bases). Trimming took 7 bases from V and 0 from J, leaving 24 bases between them. Germline values: CDR1 LNHDA, CDR2 SQIVND (reference sequence). The CDR3 has 18 amino acids. The CDR3 DNA follows: TGTGCCAGTATTAAGCGGAACAACCGGTACCGAGACCAAGAGACCCAGTACTTC. Amino acid sequence: CASIKRNNRYRDQETQYF.

A few counts support this clone. This chain links TRBV6-2 or TRBV6-3 with TRBJ1-5; maybe TRBD1 (6 bases). The CDR3 is made up of 15 amino acids. Germline loops: CDR1 MNHEY, CDR2 SVGEGT. The germline V and J ends were trimmed by 7 bases and 4 bases, with 17 bases remaining between them. The CDR3 DNA reads as TGTGCCAGCACCCCTTCACGGGGGGCGAATCAGCCCCAGCATTTT. Protein sequence: CASTPSRGANQPQHF.

The genes are TRBV19 and TRBJ1-5; maybe TRBD1 (5 bases). Germline CDR1 reads LNHDA; CDR2 reads SQIVND (reference sequence). The CDR3 is 16 amino acids. Trimming cost V 3 bases and J 4 bases, with 16 bases left between them. DNA of the CDR3: TGTGCCAGTAGTATCCCGGGGTTGGGGGGTAATCAGCCCCAGCATTTT. This codes for CASSIPGLGGNQPQHF. Together with reference TRBV19 and TRBJ1-5, the CDR3 gives the full variable domain: DGGITQSPKYLFRKEGQNVTLSCEQNLNHDAMYWYRQDPGQGLRLIYYSQIVNDFQKGDIAEGYSVSREKKESFPLTVTSAQKNPTAFYLCASSIPGLGGNQPQHFGDGTRLSIL.

The chain has TRBV15 and TRBJ1-4, with D maybe TRBD1 (6 bases). V lost 0 bases, J lost 1 base, and 6 bases lay in between. CDR1 is LNHNV, CDR2 YYDKDF, per germline (reference sequence). The CDR3 contains 15 residues. CDR3 bases: TGTGCCACCAGCAGAGAAGGGGGAACTAATGAAAAACTGTTTTTT. Protein product: CATSREGGTNEKLFF.